The clone carrying this T cell receptor (beta chain) was found many times. The data are from a study of regulatory T cells in long-lasting Graves disease. Germline assignment: CDR1 MNHEY and CDR2 SMNVEV (reference sequence). V lost 6 bases and J lost 3; bases outside the gene matches: 6. The CDR3 is 14 amino acids. Combining iRepertoire HTBI primers with Arm-PCR of CDR3 regions, the authors built TCR beta libraries. MiXCR, run by TCRdb on the multiplex PCR reads, gives a single entry per CDR3 protein. The table shows about 460,000 distinct CDR3 sequences, with approximately 14% occurring only once. The time point is: newly diagnosed GD, antithyroid drugs for less than 3 months. PBMC-derived RNA was used for the TCR library. These data were also reused for a study on T cells in Graves' hyperthyroidism and ophthalmopathy. This second study says: Each diagnosis was grounded in clinical symptoms, serum thyroxine and TRAb, thyroid ultrasound, and orbital computed tomography. First-round RT-PCR targeting the TCR CDR3 was performed with the HTBI primer set. Most thyroid clonotypes with frequency above 0.001 were detected in blood.

Sequencing was performed on peripheral blood mononuclear cells (PBMCs), taken at new diagnosis, from a patient treated with antithyroid drugs. The source of this sequence is a woman between 45 and 65 years old with Graves disease. This chain links TRBV27 with TRBJ1-1; 8 bases line up with TRBD1. The CDR3 sequence is CASRTGVVYTEAFF. The CDR3, as DNA: TGTGCCAGCAGGACAGGGGTGGTGTACACTGAAGCTTTCTTT.